Reported below is one T cell receptor beta chain. In TCRdb, the 5' RACE reads were re-called with MiXCR into one record per CDR3 protein. Of some 760,000 distinct CDR3 sequences in the sample, 18% were seen once. The data were obtained in a study of identical twins. The V segment lost 6 bases and the J segment 2 bases; nucleotides outside the gene matches: 6. This CDR3 has 15 amino acids. The germline CDR1 and CDR2 sequences are DFQATT and SNEGSKA (reference sequence). This sample was shared with a second study, whose subject was T cells expressing NK-cell markers.

Material for sequencing was PBMCs. This TCR derives from a woman younger than 30 in good health. The chain carries TRBV20-1 and TRBJ2-3; 12 bases agree with TRBD2. The CDR3 DNA follows: TGCAGTGCAACCCCTAGCGGGGGGGCCACAGATACGCAGTATTTT. It is translated as CSATPSGGATDTQYF.